This passage covers 22 T cell receptor beta chains from one sample sequenced in a study of cytomegalovirus exposure and HLA in healthy donors (dated by TCRdb to about 2017). Library creation used the immunoSEQ multiplex PCR assay. For the multiplex PCR, a mixture combining 60 forward primers for TCR Vbeta segments and 13 reverse primers for TCR Jbeta segments was used. What TCRdb holds here is the immuneACCESS table cut down to in-frame rearrangements. Part of the clones is not present; checked against another copy, under half of the missing clones reflect an unresolved V gene, and the others are unexplained. In all, the sample holds roughly 250,000 clones, and 80% of those were seen once. In total, the top ten clones hold about 0.29% of the sample. The sample was PBMCs. These receptor sequences come from a girl aged 2 to 10 in good health and CMV-seronegative.

V usage is TRBV19 and J usage is TRBJ1-5; the match to TRBD1 covers 7 bases. V shed 6 bases, J shed 2 bases, and the junction held 7 bases outside the gene matches. The CDR3 contains 15 residues. Germline CDR1 reads LNHDA; CDR2 reads SQIVND (reference sequence). The CDR3 loop reads CASRRLGQGNQPQHF. The CDR3, as DNA: TGTGCCAGTAGACGACTCGGACAGGGCAATCAGCCCCAGCATTTT.

This sequence joins TRBV6-6 and TRBJ1-1; D uncertain. With 2 bases removed from V and 6 bases from J, the gap between germline ends came to 13 bases. The CDR3 is 14 amino acids. In germline, CDR1 is MNHNY, CDR2 SVGAGI (reference sequence). In nucleotides, the CDR3 is TGTGCCAGCAGTTACGGCGGGCGAGGCCCTGAAGCTTTCTTT. This codes for CASSYGGRGPEAFF.

The V gene is TRBV7-3, the J gene TRBJ1-1; D perhaps matches TRBD1 (6 bases). CDR1 and CDR2 from the germline V gene are SGHTA and FQGTGA. The CDR3 is 16 amino acids. The ends were cut back, 5 bases at V and 4 bases at J, with 20 bases in the middle. The CDR3 DNA sequence: TGTGCCAGCAGCCCCGGGGGGGGCGCGCCCGGCACTGAAGCTTTCTTT. Translation: CASSPGGGAPGTEAFF.

The chain couples TRBV7-6 to TRBJ1-1; weak D call: TRBD1 (5 bases). Germline-derived CDR1 and CDR2 are SGHVS and FNYEAQ. V lost 4 bases and J 2 bases, leaving 8 bases between the germline ends. The CDR3 contains 13 residues. The chain's CDR3 is CASSSTENTEAFF. In DNA form, the CDR3 reads TGTGCCAGCAGCTCGACAGAAAACACTGAAGCTTTCTTT.

The chain employs TRBV6-6 and TRBJ2-5; 7 positions match TRBD2. The CDR3 contains 13 residues. Per germline, CDR1 MNHNY and CDR2 SVGAGI (reference sequence). Trimming at V came to 6 bases and at J to 1 base, leaving 2 bases not matched to a gene. The CDR3 region has the DNA TGTGCCAGCAGCCCGGGAGGCCAAGAGACCCAGTACTTC. Amino acids: CASSPGGQETQYF.

CDR3 sequence: CASRAPGGRYNEQFF. Here the CDR3 DNA reads TGTGCCAGCAGAGCCCCAGGGGGCCGCTACAATGAGCAGTTCTTC. This chain joins TRBV11-1 and TRBJ2-1; 8 nucleotides line up with TRBD1. This CDR3 region has 15 residues. CDR1 SGHAT and CDR2 FQDESV come from the germline V gene (reference sequence). V lost 6 bases and J lost 3; bases outside the gene matches: 7.

J is TRBJ1-6 and V is TRBV4-1; 9 nucleotides line up with TRBD1. The CDR3 sequence is 16 residues long. Germline V CDR1 and CDR2: MGHRA, YSYEKL. V was pared by 2 bases and J by 10 bases, with 9 bases of the junction left unmatched. The CDR3 loop is CASSQPGQGVWSPLHF. CDR3 nucleotides: TGCGCCAGCAGCCAACCGGGACAGGGAGTCTGGTCACCCCTCCACTTT.

The rearrangement joins TRBV6-1 to TRBJ1-1, with D tentatively TRBD1 (5 bases). Per germline, CDR1 MNHNS and CDR2 SASEGT. This CDR3 comprises 17 residues. Trimming cost V 3 bases and J 0 bases, with 17 bases left between them. The CDR3 loop is CASSDPLRGGVNTEAFF. For the CDR3, the DNA is TGTGCCAGCAGTGACCCCTTGAGGGGAGGGGTGAACACTGAAGCTTTCTTT.

The V gene is TRBV5-1, the J gene TRBJ2-7, with unresolved D. The CDR3 extends over 13 amino acids. The V gene lost 1 base and the J gene lost 3 bases, with 8 bases spanning the gap. Germline CDR1 is SGHRS and CDR2 is YFSETQ. The CDR3 DNA reads as TGCGCCAGCAGCTTGTTACCGGGCTACGAGCAGTACTTC. Protein: CASSLLPGYEQYF. Variable domain in full (rest from reference TRBV5-1 and TRBJ2-7): KAGVTQTPRYLIKTRGQQVTLSCSPISGHRSVSWYQQTPGQGLQFLFEYFSETQRNKGNFPGRFSGRQFSNSRSEMNVSTLELGDSALYLCASSLLPGYEQYFGPGTRLTVT.

CDR3 sequence reads: CASSLGHFNTEAFF. DNA of the CDR3: TGTGCCAGCAGCTTAGGACACTTCAACACTGAAGCTTTCTTT. The chain carries TRBV7-2 and TRBJ1-1, with D uncertain. The CDR3 covers 14 residues. V was trimmed by 1 base and J by 2 bases, leaving 8 bases between them. CDR1 is SGHTA and CDR2 is FQGNSA in the germline V gene.

The rearrangement joins TRBV27 to TRBJ1-1, with 8 positions matching TRBD1. This CDR3 comprises 14 residues. Per germline, CDR1 MNHEY and CDR2 SMNVEV (reference sequence). The J segment lost 7 bases and the V segment lost 5 bases, leaving 9 bases of the junction unmatched. CDR3 loop: CASSKTPDRGEAFF. The DNA of the CDR3 is TGTGCCAGCAGTAAGACCCCAGACAGGGGTGAAGCTTTCTTT.

The gene calls are TRBV18 and TRBJ2-3; 10 bases map to TRBD2. There are 14 residues in the CDR3. In germline, CDR1 is KGHSH, CDR2 LQKENI. J gave up 3 bases and V 6 bases, and 3 bases lay outside the gene matches. The CDR3 loop reads CASSPGLATDTQYF. In nucleotides, the CDR3 is TGTGCCAGCTCTCCGGGACTAGCGACAGATACGCAGTATTTT.

This rearrangement joins TRBV7-2 to TRBJ1-5; TRBD1 matches 9 bases. The germline V gene encodes CDR1 SGHTA and CDR2 FQGNSA. J lost 2 bases, V lost 5 bases, and 7 bases had no gene match. There are 16 residues in the CDR3. The CDR3 reads CASSPLRDRGNQPQHF. DNA of the CDR3: TGTGCCAGCAGCCCACTCCGGGACAGGGGCAATCAGCCCCAGCATTTT.

The chain uses TRBV7-2 and TRBJ2-7; a weak D match, TRBD2 (5 bases). Germline V CDR1 and CDR2: SGHTA, FQGNSA. This CDR3 has 13 residues. The V and J ends lost 1 base and 3 bases respectively, with 7 bases between them. This CDR3 reads CASSLVRVYEQYF. CDR3 nucleotides: TGTGCCAGCAGCTTAGTGCGGGTCTACGAGCAGTACTTC. The whole variable domain, filled in from reference TRBV7-2 and TRBJ2-7, reads GAGVSQSPSNKVTEKGKDVELRCDPISGHTALYWYRQSLGQGLEFLIYFQGNSAPDKSGLPSDRFSAERTGGSVSTLTIQRTQQEDSAVYLCASSLVRVYEQYFGPGTRLTVT.

The chain links TRBV11-1 to TRBJ2-5; perhaps TRBD1 as D (6 bases). CDR3 size: 16 residues. Germline CDR1 and CDR2: SGHAT and FQDESV (reference sequence). V was clipped by 4 bases and J by 1 base, with 16 bases between them. In DNA, the CDR3 is TGTGCCAGCAGCTCTTATCCGGGACAAACCCAAGAGACCCAGTACTTC. Translating gives CASSSYPGQTQETQYF. The full variable domain, its missing parts supplied by reference TRBV11-1 and TRBJ2-5, is EAEVAQSPRYKITEKSQAVAFWCDPISGHATLYWYRQILGQGPELLVQFQDESVVDDSQLPKDRFSAERLKGVDSTLKIQPAELGDSAMYLCASSSYPGQTQETQYFGPGTRLLVL.

The chain employs TRBV5-1 and TRBJ2-3; 7 positions match TRBD2. Germline V gene lookup returns CDR1 SGHRS and CDR2 YFSETQ. The J segment lost 4 bases and the V segment lost 3 bases, leaving 5 bases of the junction unmatched. The CDR3 contains 14 residues. The CDR3 bases are TGCGCCAGCAGCTGGCGGGGGAGAGCAGATACGCAGTATTTT. Its protein product is CASSWRGRADTQYF. The variable domain in full, with the rest retrieved from reference TRBV5-1 and TRBJ2-3, is KAGVTQTPRYLIKTRGQQVTLSCSPISGHRSVSWYQQTPGQGLQFLFEYFSETQRNKGNFPGRFSGRQFSNSRSEMNVSTLELGDSALYLCASSWRGRADTQYFGPGTRLTVL.

The V gene is TRBV9, the J gene TRBJ1-1; D gene unclear. Germline lookup yields CDR1 SGDLS and CDR2 YYNGEE. The CDR3 contains 18 residues. Trimming removed 4 bases at V and 5 bases at J, with 27 bases between. CDR3: CASSPRSLGRPEETEAFF. The CDR3 DNA follows: TGTGCCAGCAGCCCGAGATCCTTGGGGAGGCCCGAAGAGACTGAAGCTTTCTTT.

The chain is built from TRBV5-1 and TRBJ2-5; D unresolved. The J call is in doubt because the DNA end fits TRBJ2-7 better. This CDR3 has 12 residues. Germline V gives CDR1 SGHRS, CDR2 YFSETQ. CDR3 nucleotide sequence: TGCGCCAGCAGCTTGCCTCCCTACGAGCAGTACTTC. This encodes CASSLPPYEQYF.

This clone was detected a few times. The chain combines TRBV27 with TRBJ2-5, with unresolved D. Germline V CDR1 and CDR2: MNHEY, SMNVEV (reference sequence). Between the trimmed V and J ends, which lost 5 bases and 5 bases, there was a span of 12 bases. The CDR3 is 13 residues long. The CDR3 DNA follows: TGTGCCAGCAGTCCCCTGAGGCAGGAGACCCAGTACTTC. Protein sequence: CASSPLRQETQYF.

V and J are TRBV28 and TRBJ1-2, with D perhaps matching TRBD1 (5 bases). Germline CDR1 MDHEN, CDR2 SYDVKM. The CDR3 length is 17 residues. Deletions cut 6 bases from V and 9 bases from J, with 29 bases between. The CDR3 sequence is CASSRSNGVGRRGSYTF. The CDR3 DNA is TGTGCCAGCAGCCGTTCGAACGGGGTGGGGCGCCGGGGGAGCTACACCTTC.

The chain recombines TRBV5-4 with TRBJ2-3; 12 bases are a match to TRBD2. V gave up 4 bases and J gave up 3 bases; unmatched junction bases: 9. Germline assignment: CDR1 SGHNT and CDR2 YYREEE (reference sequence). The CDR3 is 17 residues long. The DNA for the CDR3 is TGTGCCAGCAGCCTTGGACTAGCGGGAACCAATACAGATACGCAGTATTTT. This sequence encodes CASSLGLAGTNTDTQYF.

This clone was picked up one time. The rearrangement joins TRBV4-1 to TRBJ2-5; D may be TRBD1 (6 bases). TRBJ2-7 matches the DNA end more closely, so the J call is doubtful. The CDR3 is 14 residues long. Germline V CDR1 and CDR2: MGHRA, YSYEKL. The DNA for the CDR3 is TGCGCCAGCAGCCGACCGGACAGCTCCTACGAGCAGTACTTC. Its translation: CASSRPDSSYEQYF.